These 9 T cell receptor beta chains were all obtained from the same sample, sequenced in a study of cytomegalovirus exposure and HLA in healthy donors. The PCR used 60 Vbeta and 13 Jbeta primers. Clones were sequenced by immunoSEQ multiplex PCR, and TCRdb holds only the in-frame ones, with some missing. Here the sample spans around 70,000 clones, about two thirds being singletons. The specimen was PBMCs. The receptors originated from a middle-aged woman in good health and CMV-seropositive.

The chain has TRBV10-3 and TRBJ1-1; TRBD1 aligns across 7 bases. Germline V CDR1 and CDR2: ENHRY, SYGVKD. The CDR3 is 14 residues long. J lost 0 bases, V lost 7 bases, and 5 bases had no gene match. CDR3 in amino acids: CAIKGTALNTEAFF. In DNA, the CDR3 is TGTGCCATCAAAGGGACAGCCTTGAACACTGAAGCTTTCTTT.

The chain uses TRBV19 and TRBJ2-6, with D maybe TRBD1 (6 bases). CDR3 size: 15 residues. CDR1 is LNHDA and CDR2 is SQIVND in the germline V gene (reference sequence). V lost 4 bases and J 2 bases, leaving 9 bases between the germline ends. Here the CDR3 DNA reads TGTGCCAGTAGTAAAAACAGGGCTGGGGCCAACGTCCTGACTTTC. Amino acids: CASSKNRAGANVLTF.

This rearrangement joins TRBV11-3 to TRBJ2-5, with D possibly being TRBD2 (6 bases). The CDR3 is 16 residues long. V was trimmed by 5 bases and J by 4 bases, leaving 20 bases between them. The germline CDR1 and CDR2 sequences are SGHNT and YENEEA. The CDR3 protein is CASSPSRALGGETQYF. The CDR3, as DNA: TGTGCCAGCAGCCCCTCCCGGGCTCTCGGGGGAGAGACCCAGTACTTC.

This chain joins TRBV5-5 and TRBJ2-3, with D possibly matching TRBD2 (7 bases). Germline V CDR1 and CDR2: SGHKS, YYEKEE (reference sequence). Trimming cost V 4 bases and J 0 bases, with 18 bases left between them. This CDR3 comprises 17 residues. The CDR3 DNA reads TGTGCCAGCAGCCCCACAATTGGGGGGGCTAGCACAGATACGCAGTATTTT. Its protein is CASSPTIGGASTDTQYF. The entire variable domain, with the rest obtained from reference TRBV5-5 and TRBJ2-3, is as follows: DAGVTQSPTHLIKTRGQQVTLRCSPISGHKSVSWYQQVLGQGPQFIFQYYEKEERGRGNFPDRFSARQFPNYSSELNVNALLLGDSALYLCASSPTIGGASTDTQYFGPGTRLTVL.

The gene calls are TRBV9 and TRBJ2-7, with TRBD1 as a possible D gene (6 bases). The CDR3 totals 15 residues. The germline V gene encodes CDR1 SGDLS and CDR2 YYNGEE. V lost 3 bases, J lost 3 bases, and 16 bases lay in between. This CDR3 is CASSAFPGTHYEQYF. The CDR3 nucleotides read TGTGCCAGCAGCGCTTTTCCCGGGACACACTACGAGCAGTACTTC.

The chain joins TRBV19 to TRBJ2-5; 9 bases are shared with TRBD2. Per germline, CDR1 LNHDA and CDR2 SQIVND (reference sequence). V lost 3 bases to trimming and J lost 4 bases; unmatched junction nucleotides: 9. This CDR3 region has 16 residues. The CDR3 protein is CASSIFGLAKGETQYF. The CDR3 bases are TGTGCCAGTAGTATTTTCGGACTAGCGAAAGGAGAGACCCAGTACTTC.

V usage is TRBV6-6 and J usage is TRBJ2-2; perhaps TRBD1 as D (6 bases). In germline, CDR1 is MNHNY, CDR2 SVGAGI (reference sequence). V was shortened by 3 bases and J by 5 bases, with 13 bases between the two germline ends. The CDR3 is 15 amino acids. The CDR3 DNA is TGTGCCAGCAGTTATTTACAGGGTAAAACCGGGGAGCTGTTTTTT. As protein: CASSYLQGKTGELFF.

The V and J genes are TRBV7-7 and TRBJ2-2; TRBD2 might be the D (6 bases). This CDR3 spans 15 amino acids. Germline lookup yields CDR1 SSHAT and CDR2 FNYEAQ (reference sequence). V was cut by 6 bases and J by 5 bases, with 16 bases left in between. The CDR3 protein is CASSPSALGTGELFF. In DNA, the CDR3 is TGTGCCAGCAGTCCTAGCGCCTTGGGGACCGGGGAGCTGTTTTTT.

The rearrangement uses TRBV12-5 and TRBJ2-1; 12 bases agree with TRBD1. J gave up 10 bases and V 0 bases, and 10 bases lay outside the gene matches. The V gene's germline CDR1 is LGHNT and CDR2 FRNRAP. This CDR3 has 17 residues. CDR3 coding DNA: TGTGCTAGTGGTTTGGTACAGGGGGACAGGGGGCAGTGGGAGCAGTTCTTC. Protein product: CASGLVQGDRGQWEQFF.